This T cell receptor (beta chain) was identified during a study of T cells in Graves' hyperthyroidism and ophthalmopathy. Study-wide context: Specimen type is peripheral blood, collected at initial diagnosis prior to any treatment.

Exclusions: uncontrolled infection, other autoimmune disease, pregnancy, lactation. Each diagnosis drew on symptoms, thyroxine, TRAb, thyroid ultrasound and orbital computed tomography findings. TCR beta CDR3 regions were amplified from RNA. In the first-round RT-PCR of the TCR CDR3, the HTBI primer set was used. TCRdb itself ran the multiplex PCR reads through MiXCR, one entry per CDR3 protein. The sample yields 550,000 to 800,000 distinct CDR3 sequences, less than 20% seen once. Trimming cost V 2 bases and J 0 bases, with 14 bases left between them. The CDR3 consists of 17 residues. Germline lookup yields CDR1 MDHEN and CDR2 SYDVKM.

This chain uses TRBV28 with TRBJ1-3; TRBD1 might be the D (5 bases). Sequences were obtained from blood. The TCR sequence derives from a man between 18 and 29 years old with Graves' hyperthyroidism. The CDR3 nucleotides read TGTGCCAGCAGTTTACAGGGTTTCGGTTTCTCTGGAAACACCATATATTTT. This gives the protein CASSLQGFGFSGNTIYF.